One and the same sample provided the 25 T cell receptor beta chains below, sequenced in a study of CD8+CD57+ T cells in acquired aplastic anemia. Profiles of TCR beta VDJ and CDR3 were generated from a genomic DNA template. TCRdb ran MiXCR on the reads and lists one entry per CDR3 protein. Here the sample spans more than 150,000 distinct CDR3 sequences, roughly half being singletons. Sequencing was carried out using sorted CD4+, CD8+, or CD8+CD57+ T cells (not recorded which) from PBMCs. These receptors were collected from a human donor in good health.

The chain combines TRBV20-1 with TRBJ2-3; D may be TRBD2 (6 bases). The CDR3 extends over 15 amino acids. The germline V and J ends were trimmed by 3 bases and 0 bases, with 13 bases remaining between them. The germline V gene has CDR1 DFQATT and CDR2 SNEGSKA (reference sequence). The CDR3 nucleotides read TGCAGTGCTAGGATCGCGGGGCATAGCACAGATACGCAGTATTTT. Amino acid sequence: CSARIAGHSTDTQYF.

The chain combines TRBV7-8 with TRBJ2-7; 8 bases fit TRBD1. The trim removed 3 bases at V and 3 bases at J, leaving 7 bases unmatched. The CDR3 runs to 15 residues. Germline V gives CDR1 SGHVS, CDR2 FQNEAQ. The CDR3 region is CASSFTGQGYYEQYF. The CDR3, as DNA: TGTGCCAGCAGCTTCACCGGACAGGGTTACTACGAGCAGTACTTC. The variable domain in full, completed from reference TRBV7-8 and TRBJ2-7, reads GAGVSQSPRYKVAKRGQDVALRCDPISGHVSLFWYQQALGQGPEFLTYFQNEAQLDKSGLPSDRFFAERPEGSVSTLKIQRTQQEDSAVYLCASSFTGQGYYEQYFGPGTRLTVT.

This clonotype appeared many times. The CDR3 loop reads CASRWGEDEKLFF. In nucleotides, the CDR3 is TGTGCCAGCAGGTGGGGAGAAGATGAAAAACTGTTTTTT. The V gene is TRBV7-9, the J gene TRBJ1-4; D is unresolved. Between the trimmed V and J ends, which lost 6 bases and 6 bases, there was a span of 11 bases. Germline V lookup: CDR1 SEHNR, CDR2 FQNEAQ (reference sequence). CDR3 length: 13 amino acids.

This clonotype was counted many times. V gene TRBV19 combines with J gene TRBJ1-1; possibly TRBD1 for D (6 bases). The CDR3 length is 14 residues. Trimming stripped 6 bases from V and 5 bases from J, with 16 bases between. The germline CDR1 and CDR2 sequences are LNHDA and SQIVND (reference sequence). The CDR3 spells CASRNPGARTEAFF. The CDR3 coding sequence is TGTGCCAGTAGGAACCCAGGGGCGAGGACTGAAGCTTTCTTT.

Comment on this clonotype: This may come from a read error, since a much larger clone is one base off. CDR3 loop: CASSVGGADTEAFF. DNA of the CDR3: TGTGCCAGCAGCGTAGGGGGGGCTGACACTGAAGCTTTCTTT. The chain employs TRBV9 and TRBJ1-1; a weak D match, TRBD1 (6 bases). Germline values: CDR1 SGDLS, CDR2 YYNGEE. V lost 0 bases and J lost 3, with 9 bases in between. This CDR3 has 14 amino acids.

V and J are TRBV7-3 and TRBJ1-2; the D gene is possibly TRBD1 (6 bases). Germline V gene data show CDR1 as SGHTA and CDR2 as FQGTGA. Trimming cost V 5 bases and J 5 bases, with 9 bases left between them. This CDR3 has 12 amino acids. The CDR3 loop is CASSPGAYGYTF. Written as DNA, the CDR3 is TGTGCCAGCAGCCCGGGGGCGTATGGCTACACCTTC.

Comments on this clonotype: Just one base apart from a much larger clone, this may be a read error. The chain uses TRBV2 and TRBJ1-2, with 8 bases that match TRBD1. With V trimmed by 6 bases and J by 3 bases, 3 bases remained unmatched. The germline CDR1 and CDR2 sequences are SNHLY and FYNNEI. This CDR3 comprises 13 residues. The CDR3 DNA is TGTGCCAGCAGACAGACAGGGGACTATGGCTACACCTTC. It is translated as CASRQTGDYGYTF.

This clonotype has more than one count but fewer than ten. The CDR3 DNA follows: TGCAGTGCTAGAACTAGCGGGAGAAGCCGATATGAGCAGTTCTTC. It specifies CSARTSGRSRYEQFF. The chain couples TRBV20-1 to TRBJ2-1; 11 nucleotides agree with TRBD2. There are 15 residues in the CDR3. V shed 2 bases, J shed 8 bases, and the junction held 8 bases outside the gene matches. Looked up from germline, CDR1 is DFQATT and CDR2 is SNEGSKA (reference sequence).

This clonotype was observed at least ten times. The chain has TRBV7-3 and TRBJ1-2; 9 nucleotides align to TRBD1. Germline CDR1 SGHTA, CDR2 FQGTGA. The CDR3 is 13 residues long. The ends lost 5 bases at V and 5 bases at J; junction bases unmatched: 3. The CDR3 nucleotides read TGTGCCAGCAGCCCAGACAGGGGGTATGGCTACACCTTC. Its translation: CASSPDRGYGYTF.

This clonotype appeared a few times. The chain uses TRBV7-2 and TRBJ2-5; D is uncertain. V was clipped by 4 bases and J by 5 bases, with 8 bases between them. Germline V CDR1 and CDR2: SGHTA, FQGNSA. The CDR3 is made up of 12 amino acids. CDR3 nucleotide sequence: TGTGCCAGCAGCTCTTGGAATGAGACCCAGTACTTC. Translated: CASSSWNETQYF.

The chain joins TRBV11-1 to TRBJ2-3, with TRBD1 matching over 8 bases. V trimming: 4 bases; J trimming: 3 bases; junction bases outside the gene matches: 9. Per germline, CDR1 SGHAT and CDR2 FQDESV (reference sequence). This CDR3 spans 16 amino acids. In DNA, the CDR3 is TGTGCCAGCAGCTCTACAGGGGGGTACGAGACAGATACGCAGTATTTT. This sequence encodes CASSSTGGYETDTQYF.

The chain combines TRBV11-2 with TRBJ2-7; 8 bases line up with TRBD2. The CDR3 spans 17 residues. V trimming: 5 bases; J trimming: 2 bases; junction bases outside the gene matches: 14. Germline loops: CDR1 SGHAT, CDR2 FQNNGV. The DNA of the CDR3 is TGTGCCAGCAGCCTCCCTGGTACTAGCGGAAGTACCTACGAGCAGTACTTC. Translation gives CASSLPGTSGSTYEQYF. Full variable domain (outside the CDR3, taken from reference TRBV11-2 and TRBJ2-7): EAGVAQSPRYKIIEKRQSVAFWCNPISGHATLYWYQQILGQGPKLLIQFQNNGVVDDSQLPKDRFSAERLKGVDSTLKIQPAKLEDSAVYLCASSLPGTSGSTYEQYFGPGTRLTVT.

Here the CDR3 DNA reads TGTGCCAGCAGTCTCCAGGGGGGAGAGACCCAGTACTTC. It yields the protein CASSLQGGETQYF. The chain carries TRBV12-3 or TRBV12-4 and TRBJ2-5, with D possibly being TRBD1 (7 bases). Trimming left V 5 bases short and J 4 bases short, with 11 bases between. The CDR3 loop spans 13 amino acids.

The chain has TRBV19 and TRBJ1-6; no firm D call. This CDR3 comprises 13 residues. V lost 5 bases, J lost 9 bases, and 11 bases lay in between. Germline V lookup: CDR1 LNHDA, CDR2 SQIVND (reference sequence). The CDR3 reads CASSDLTGSPLHF. The CDR3 DNA follows: TGTGCCAGTAGTGATCTTACTGGTTCACCCCTCCACTTT.

This sequence joins TRBV15 and TRBJ1-6; the D gene is possibly TRBD1 (6 bases). This CDR3 region has 18 residues. CDR1 and CDR2 (germline): LNHNV, YYDKDF (reference sequence). Trimming took 0 bases from V and 7 from J, leaving 19 bases between them. The CDR3 DNA is TGTGCCACCAGCAGAGATCTCCCCTTGGGGACACTCAATTCACCCCTCCACTTT. Residues: CATSRDLPLGTLNSPLHF.

Note on this clonotype: A much larger clonotype is one base distant, so this may be a read error. J is TRBJ2-3 and V is TRBV7-9; D may be TRBD1 (5 bases). The CDR3 totals 14 residues. The V gene lost 6 bases and the J gene lost 6 bases, with 16 bases spanning the gap. The germline CDR1 and CDR2 sequences are SEHNR and FQNEAQ (reference sequence). This chain's CDR3 is CASSIDSAADTQYF. The DNA for the CDR3 is TGTGCCAGCAGTATTGACAGTGCGGCGGATACGCAGTATTTT.

The V gene is TRBV2, the J gene TRBJ2-1; the D gene is possibly TRBD2 (5 bases). The CDR3 is 12 amino acids. V shed 0 bases and J shed 12 bases, with 9 bases lying between them. Germline CDR1 is SNHLY and CDR2 is FYNNEI. The CDR3 region is CASSEARRGQFF. DNA of the CDR3: TGTGCCAGCAGTGAAGCCCGACGGGGGCAGTTCTTC.

With respect to this clonotype: The conserved closing phenylalanine or tryptophan is absent in this CDR3, likely reflecting a read error. The V gene is TRBV9, the J gene TRBJ1-2; the match to TRBD1 covers 9 bases. Trimming took 3 bases from V and 6 from J; bases not matched to a gene: 9. Germline V CDR1 and CDR2: SGDLS, YYNGEE. The CDR3 spans 15 residues. The CDR3 coding sequence is TGTGCCAGCAGCGCCATTCCGGGACAGGGCCATGGCTACACCCTC. Encoded protein: CASSAIPGQGHGYTL.

The sample holds many counts of this clonotype. The chain uses TRBV7-2 and TRBJ2-3; no clear D gene. Germline CDR1 SGHTA, CDR2 FQGNSA. The V gene lost 0 bases and the J gene lost 2 bases, with 9 bases spanning the gap. This CDR3 contains 15 residues. The CDR3 sequence is CASSLALGTTDTQYF. The CDR3 region has the DNA TGTGCCAGCAGCTTAGCGCTCGGTACCACAGATACGCAGTATTTT.

In the case of this clonotype: A read error may explain this, as a much larger clone is one base away. The V gene is TRBV9, the J gene TRBJ1-6; D unresolved. This CDR3 is built from 15 residues. Germline CDR1 SGDLS, CDR2 YYNGEE. In DNA, the CDR3 is TGTGCCAGCAGCCAAAGTCACACCGAGAATTCATCCCTCCACTTT. Amino acids: CASSQSHTENSSLHF.

This clonotype occurred many times. This chain uses TRBV3-1 with TRBJ2-3; D not resolved. Trimming removed 1 base at V and 0 bases at J, with 2 bases between. This CDR3 comprises 13 residues. Looked up from germline, CDR1 is LGHDT and CDR2 is YNNKEL (reference sequence). The CDR3 nucleotides are TGTGCCAGCAGCCAAGTTAGCACAGATACGCAGTATTTT. Translated, it gives CASSQVSTDTQYF.

This clonotype has a count of ten or more. The V gene is TRBV9, the J gene TRBJ1-6, with 9 bases fitting TRBD1. Looked up from germline, CDR1 is SGDLS and CDR2 is YYNGEE. With V trimmed by 4 bases and J by 7 bases, 6 bases remained unmatched. There are 15 residues in the CDR3. The CDR3 DNA sequence: TGTGCCAGCAGCCAAGGACAGGGGCCGAATTCACCCCTCCACTTT. Its protein product is CASSQGQGPNSPLHF. The full variable domain, rest sourced from reference TRBV9 and TRBJ1-6, is DSGVTQTPKHLITATGQRVTLRCSPRSGDLSVYWYQQSLDQGLQFLIQYYNGEERAKGNILERFSAQQFPDLHSELNLSSLELGDSALYFCASSQGQGPNSPLHFGNGTRLTVT.

The J gene is TRBJ1-6, the V gene TRBV19, with D possibly TRBD1 on 6 matching bases. V was cut by 7 bases and J by 6 bases, with 13 bases left in between. Germline V lookup: CDR1 LNHDA, CDR2 SQIVND (reference sequence). The CDR3 sequence is 14 residues long. CDR3 in amino acids: CASTGAPINSPLHF. CDR3 coding DNA: TGTGCCAGTACGGGGGCGCCTATTAATTCACCCCTCCACTTT. The full variable domain, rest sourced from reference TRBV19 and TRBJ1-6, is DGGITQSPKYLFRKEGQNVTLSCEQNLNHDAMYWYRQDPGQGLRLIYYSQIVNDFQKGDIAEGYSVSREKKESFPLTVTSAQKNPTAFYLCASTGAPINSPLHFGNGTRLTVT.

This clonotype was seen more than once but under ten times. The chain has TRBV2 and TRBJ2-1, with TRBD2 matching over 12 bases. The ends lost 4 bases at V and 6 bases at J; junction bases unmatched: 1. This CDR3 spans 14 amino acids. Germline V gene data show CDR1 as SNHLY and CDR2 as FYNNEI. The CDR3 sequence is CASSASGRANEQFF. CDR3 nucleotides: TGTGCCAGCAGTGCTAGCGGGAGGGCCAATGAGCAGTTCTTC.

This clonotype was seen at least ten times. The chain links TRBV9 to TRBJ2-2; D possibly corresponds to TRBD1 (6 bases). There are 15 residues in the CDR3. Trimming left V 0 bases short and J 6 bases short, with 12 bases between. The germline V gene encodes CDR1 SGDLS and CDR2 YYNGEE. The CDR3 DNA follows: TGTGCCAGCAGCGTAGTAGGGGGTAGGGCCGGGGAGCTGTTTTTT. Translation gives CASSVVGGRAGELFF.